The 8 T cell receptor beta chains below were found in one sample sequenced in a study of blood T cells in healthy people across ages. A J-beta primer mix and a sample-barcoded 5' primer were used in a second PCR of roughly 6 to 11 cycles. Via MiXCR, TCRdb re-called the 5' RACE reads, giving one row per CDR3 protein. Here the sample spans hundreds of thousands of distinct CDR3 sequences, 45% to 50% being singletons. The specimen sequenced was blood. The receptor set was obtained from a woman in her fifties or sixties in good health.

This chain joins TRBV7-9 and TRBJ2-5; D remains unclear. The V and J ends lost 5 bases and 1 base respectively, with 17 bases between them. CDR1 is SEHNR and CDR2 is FQNEAQ in the germline V gene (reference sequence). The CDR3 consists of 16 residues. Here the CDR3 reads CASSPRLTVFQETQYF. In DNA form, the CDR3 reads TGTGCCAGCAGCCCACGGCTAACAGTATTCCAAGAGACCCAGTACTTC.

This clonotype was observed a few times. This chain connects TRBV7-2 to TRBJ2-5; TRBD2 matches 9 bases. Trimming took 2 bases from V and 8 from J; bases not matched to a gene: 6. The germline V gene encodes CDR1 SGHTA and CDR2 FQGNSA. The CDR3 runs 14 residues. The CDR3 here is CASSLSRSGSTQYF. In DNA form, the CDR3 reads TGTGCCAGCAGCTTATCGCGTAGCGGGAGTACCCAGTACTTC.

CDR3 nucleotides: TGTGCCAGCAGCCAATGGGAGAATGAGCAGTTCTTC. Protein: CASSQWENEQFF. The chain employs TRBV3-1 and TRBJ2-1, with D perhaps matching TRBD2 (5 bases). The CDR3 runs to 12 residues. Germline lookup yields CDR1 LGHDT and CDR2 YNNKEL (reference sequence). The germline V and J ends were trimmed by 2 bases and 7 bases, with 6 bases remaining between them.

This clonotype has a handful of counts. A much more abundant neighbour one base away suggests this may be a read error. The chain carries TRBV7-2 and TRBJ2-7; TRBD2 matches 7 bases. The trim removed 5 bases at V and 3 bases at J, leaving 7 bases unmatched. CDR1 is SGHTA and CDR2 is FQGNSA in the germline V gene. The CDR3 has 14 residues. In DNA form, the CDR3 reads TGTGCCAGCAGCGTACGGCGGGAGAGCTACGAGCAGTACTTC. This gives the protein CASSVRRESYEQYF.

The chain couples TRBV29-1 to TRBJ1-6; D perhaps matches TRBD1 (6 bases). Germline V gene lookup returns CDR1 SQVTM and CDR2 ANQGSEA. This CDR3 is 13 amino acids long. Trimming left V 6 bases short and J 7 bases short, with 13 bases between. CDR3 sequence: CSVRDKGNSPLHF. Written as DNA, the CDR3 is TGCAGCGTCCGGGACAAGGGGAATTCACCCCTCCACTTT.

V is TRBV6-1 and J is TRBJ2-5; unclear D gene. Looked up from germline, CDR1 is MNHNS and CDR2 is SASEGT. CDR3 length equals 12 residues. V lost 3 bases, J lost 11 bases, and 13 bases lay in between. CDR3 protein: CASSEVTDEQYF. The DNA for the CDR3 is TGTGCCAGCAGTGAGGTCACAGATGAGCAGTACTTC.

The chain employs TRBV6-2 or TRBV6-3 and TRBJ1-4; D not certain. V lost 4 bases to trimming and J lost 10 bases, with 16 bases between them. The CDR3 runs 14 residues. Germline values: CDR1 MNHEY, CDR2 SVGEGT. As DNA, the CDR3 is TGTGCCAGCAGTTGGGTAGCTTTCGGCCCAAAACTGTTTTTT. Amino acids: CASSWVAFGPKLFF.

This clonotype appeared once. The V and J genes are TRBV7-2 and TRBJ1-5; perhaps TRBD1 as D (6 bases). The germline V and J ends were trimmed by 2 bases and 11 bases, with 25 bases remaining between them. Looked up from germline, CDR1 is SGHTA and CDR2 is FQGNSA. The CDR3 loop spans 17 amino acids. DNA of the CDR3: TGTGCCAGCAGCTTAAGGTTGGACAGCCCCTCGGGGATGACCCAGCATTTT. Protein sequence: CASSLRLDSPSGMTQHF.